The entry that follows covers one T cell receptor (beta chain) sequence. Antigen specificity is unknown. The CDR3 consists of 17 residues. Per germline, CDR1 SGHTA and CDR2 FQGNSA. V lost 3 bases and J lost 5; bases outside the gene matches: 10. The record originates from a study of beta chain features in type 1 diabetes. Study background: Age, gender and cell yields were alike across patients and healthy donors. Study-wide results and limits: TCRB CDR3s from Type 1 diabetes patients were moderately but significantly shorter in all four CD4+ subsets.

The isolated RNA, all of it, was reverse transcribed, so expressed TCRB transcripts were what got sequenced. Measured with immunoSEQ multiplex PCR; TCRdb has only the in-frame clones, and not every one. This sample has 630,000 or so clones, with about 14% found just once. The rearrangement joins TRBV7-2 to TRBJ2-5; 12 bases align to TRBD2. Sample: naive CD4+ T cells from blood. The receptor comes from a man in his late teens or twenties with type 1 diabetes. The CDR3 region has the DNA TGTGCCAGCAGCTTTCTAGCGGGGGGGCCGAGGTGGGAGACCCAGTACTTC. Translation gives CASSFLAGGPRWETQYF.